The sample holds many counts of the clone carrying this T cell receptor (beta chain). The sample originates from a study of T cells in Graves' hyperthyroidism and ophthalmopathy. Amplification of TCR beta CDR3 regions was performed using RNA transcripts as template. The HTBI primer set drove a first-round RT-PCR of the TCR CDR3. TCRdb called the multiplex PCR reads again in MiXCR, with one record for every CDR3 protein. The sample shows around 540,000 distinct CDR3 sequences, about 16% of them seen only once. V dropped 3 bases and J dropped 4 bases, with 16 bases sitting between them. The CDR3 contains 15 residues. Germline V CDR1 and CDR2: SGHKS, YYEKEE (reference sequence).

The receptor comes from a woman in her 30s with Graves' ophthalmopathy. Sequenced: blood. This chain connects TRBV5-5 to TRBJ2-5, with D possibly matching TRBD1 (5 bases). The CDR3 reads CASSWSRAVGETQYF. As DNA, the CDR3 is TGTGCCAGCAGCTGGTCCAGGGCGGTGGGAGAGACCCAGTACTTC.